One and the same sample provided the 20 T cell receptor beta chains below, sequenced in a study of glioma-infiltrating T cells. Amplification of TCR alpha and beta CDR3 regions from RNA used iRepertoire nested multiplex PCR. TCRdb redid the calling of the multiplex PCR reads with MiXCR, one entry per CDR3 protein. The table lists about 180,000 distinct CDR3 sequences, around 45% of them singletons. The sequencing input was glioma tissue, nonneoplastic brain tissue, or PBMCs (not recorded which). These receptors came from a human donor with low-grade glioma or glioblastoma, undergoing nonglioma brain surgery, or in good health (not recorded which).

This clonotype was seen a handful of times. The chain is built from TRBV2 and TRBJ2-3; tentative D call: TRBD1 (6 bases). CDR1 SNHLY and CDR2 FYNNEI come from the germline V gene. The CDR3 totals 14 residues. Trimming removed 6 bases at V and 1 base at J, with 11 bases between. The CDR3 sequence: CASRKRQGTDTQYF. The DNA of the CDR3 is TGTGCCAGCAGAAAAAGACAGGGCACAGATACGCAGTATTTT.

This clonotype was found a few times. J is TRBJ1-1 and V is TRBV5-1; D might be TRBD1 (5 bases). This CDR3 has 16 amino acids. Germline lookup yields CDR1 SGHRS and CDR2 YFSETQ. V was cut by 5 bases and J by 7 bases, with 24 bases left in between. Written as DNA, the CDR3 is TGCGCCAGCAGTCTTGAGGGGTCCACGGGGATTGATGAAGCTTTCTTT. This gives the protein CASSLEGSTGIDEAFF.

At least ten counts were recorded for this clonotype. The rearrangement links TRBV6-1 to TRBJ1-1; 8 nucleotides line up with TRBD1. Trimming removed 7 bases from V and 4 bases from J; junction bases left unmatched: 2. The CDR3 runs to 12 residues. Germline loops: CDR1 MNHNS, CDR2 SASEGT. CDR3 nucleotides: TGTGCCAGCAATACAGGGGGCACTGAAGCTTTCTTT. It codes for CASNTGGTEAFF.

With regard to this clonotype: A much larger clone is a single base away; this may be a read error. V and J are TRBV3-1 and TRBJ2-5; D gene uncertain. This CDR3 has 13 amino acids. CDR1 and CDR2 from the germline V gene are LGHDT and YNNKEL (reference sequence). Deletions cut 3 bases from V and 1 base from J, with 6 bases between. CDR3 residues: CASSHGRQETQYF. The CDR3 nucleotides are TGTGCCAGCAGCCACGGACGCCAAGAGACCCAGTACTTC.

This clonotype has at least ten counts. CDR3 DNA: TGCAGTGCTAGTCCAGGGTTTAGCTCTGGGGCCAACGTCCTGACTTTC. Translating gives CSASPGFSSGANVLTF. J is TRBJ2-6 and V is TRBV20-1, with a weak D call TRBD1 (5 bases). Trimming took 3 bases from V and 0 from J, leaving 12 bases between them. The CDR3 runs 16 residues. Germline CDR1 and CDR2: DFQATT and SNEGSKA (reference sequence).

At least ten counts were recorded for this clonotype. The chain employs TRBV7-2 and TRBJ2-5; TRBD2 matches at 7 bases. Trimming cost V 4 bases and J 5 bases; bases outside gene matches: 1. This CDR3 comprises 12 residues. CDR1 is SGHTA, CDR2 FQGNSA, per germline. The CDR3 here is CASSSRGETQYF. In DNA, the CDR3 is TGTGCCAGCAGCTCGCGGGGGGAGACCCAGTACTTC.

As for this clonotype: A much larger clone lies one base from this, so it may be a read error. V and J are TRBV6-1 and TRBJ2-7; no clear D. V was clipped by 4 bases and J by 3 bases, with 13 bases between them. The CDR3 runs 14 residues. The V gene's germline CDR1 is MNHNS and CDR2 SASEGT. CDR3 DNA sequence: TGTGCCAGCAGTGTCGAGAGGAGCCACTACGAGCAGTACTTC. It specifies CASSVERSHYEQYF.

This sequence joins TRBV6-1 and TRBJ2-2, with 14 bases lining up with TRBD2. CDR3 size: 16 residues. J was trimmed by 5 bases and V by 6 bases; bases with no gene match: 5. The germline V gene encodes CDR1 MNHNS and CDR2 SASEGT. In nucleotides, the CDR3 is TGTGCCAGCAGACCGGGACTAGCGGGAGCAACCGGGGAGCTGTTTTTT. Protein product: CASRPGLAGATGELFF.

This clonotype was counted at least ten times. The rearrangement joins TRBV6-1 to TRBJ1-1, with a weak D call TRBD1 (5 bases). Trimming shortened V by 5 bases and J by 1 base, and 14 bases separated the two germline ends. The CDR3 is made up of 15 amino acids. The V gene's germline CDR1 is MNHNS and CDR2 SASEGT. The CDR3 region has the DNA TGTGCCAGCAGTAGACAGCCCATATCGAACACTGAAGCTTTCTTT. This gives the protein CASSRQPISNTEAFF.

This clonotype was found once. An end of the junction does not agree with germline; a read error may underlie this. The V call is TRBV28, the J call TRBJ2-7; TRBD1 aligns across 7 bases. The germline V gene encodes CDR1 MDHEN and CDR2 SYDVKM. The CDR3 spans 15 residues. The CDR3, as DNA: TGTACCAGCAGCGAGCCCAGGGGGAGCACAGATACGCAGTACTTC. Amino acids: CTSSEPRGSTDTQYF. Based on the CDR3 plus reference TRBV28 and TRBJ2-7, the full variable domain is DVKVTQSSRYLVKRTGEKVFLECVQDMDHENMFWYRQDPGLGLRLIYFSYDVKMKEKGDIPEGYSVSREKKERFSLILESASTNQTSMYLCTSSEPRGSTDTQYFGPGTRLTVT.

This clonotype appeared many times. The chain employs TRBV19 and TRBJ2-7; no definite D call. Trimming took 5 bases from V and 3 from J, leaving 5 bases between them. The CDR3 loop spans 11 amino acids. Germline CDR1 and CDR2: LNHDA and SQIVND (reference sequence). CDR3 region: CASSGIYEQYF. In DNA form, the CDR3 reads TGTGCCAGTAGTGGGATCTACGAGCAGTACTTC.

Note on this clonotype: With a much larger clone just one base away, this may be a read error. The chain uses TRBV6-2 or TRBV6-3 and TRBJ2-2, with 10 bases that match TRBD2. Per germline, CDR1 MNHEY and CDR2 SVGEGT. The CDR3 contains 16 residues. The CDR3 DNA sequence: TGTCCCAGCAGGCCGTTTAGCGGGAGGCGCGGCGGGGAGCTGTTTTTT. Translating gives CPSRPFSGRRGGELFF.

In this sample, this clonotype turned up many times. V is TRBV20-1 and J is TRBJ2-7; D is undetermined. The CDR3 length is 14 residues. V was pared by 2 bases and J by 5 bases, with 16 bases between. Germline V gene data show CDR1 as DFQATT and CDR2 as SNEGSKA (reference sequence). The CDR3 sequence: CSARPGDRWDEQYF. CDR3 sequence (DNA): TGCAGTGCTAGACCCGGTGACCGGTGGGACGAGCAGTACTTC.

The V gene is TRBV2, the J gene TRBJ2-2, with unresolved D. Germline V gene lookup returns CDR1 SNHLY and CDR2 FYNNEI. This CDR3 spans 14 amino acids. Deletions cut 7 bases from V and 1 base from J, with 10 bases between. This CDR3 is CASTEVENTGELFF. In DNA, the CDR3 is TGTGCCAGCACCGAGGTTGAGAACACCGGGGAGCTGTTTTTT.

This clonotype was observed at least ten times. The chain is built from TRBV7-2 and TRBJ2-3; no reliable D call. The V end lost 2 bases, the J end lost 0 bases, and 6 bases lay between the germline ends. The CDR3 consists of 14 residues. The germline V gene encodes CDR1 SGHTA and CDR2 FQGNSA. The CDR3 coding sequence is TGTGCCAGCAGCTTACGTTGGAGCACAGATACGCAGTATTTT. Its protein is CASSLRWSTDTQYF.

This clonotype came up many times. The chain carries TRBV16 and TRBJ1-5; perhaps TRBD1 as D (5 bases). Trimming shortened V by 2 bases and J by 10 bases, and 9 bases separated the two germline ends. The CDR3 has 12 amino acids. In germline, CDR1 is KGHSY, CDR2 FQNENV. DNA of the CDR3: TGTGCCAGCAGCCAAGGGACTCGACCCCAGCATTTT. This codes for CASSQGTRPQHF.

A word on this clonotype: A read error may produce the germline difference seen at one junction end. The V gene is TRBV6-2 or TRBV6-3, the J gene TRBJ2-3; D is possibly TRBD2 (6 bases). Germline V gene lookup returns CDR1 MNHEY and CDR2 SVGEGT. CDR3 length: 14 amino acids. The CDR3 DNA sequence: TGTGCCAGCGCGAGGGGAGGCACCACAGATAAGCAGTATTTT. Translating gives CASARGGTTDKQYF.

The chain is built from TRBV19 and TRBJ2-7; TRBD2 aligns across 7 bases. V was pared by 4 bases and J by 0 bases, with 6 bases of the junction left unmatched. In germline, CDR1 is LNHDA, CDR2 SQIVND (reference sequence). There are 15 residues in the CDR3. Here the CDR3 DNA reads TGTGCCAGTAGTACTAGCGGTTTGAGCTCCTACGAGCAGTACTTC. This encodes CASSTSGLSSYEQYF.

As regards this clonotype: Being one base from a much bigger clone, this may be a read error. The V gene is TRBV28, the J gene TRBJ2-1, with TRBD2 matching 9 bases. CDR3 size: 16 residues. The germline V gene encodes CDR1 MDHEN and CDR2 SYDVKM. V dropped 5 bases and J dropped 6; count of bases not matched to a gene: 11. The DNA for the CDR3 is TGTGCCAGCAGTCTAATAAGCGGGAGGTACAGCAATGAGCAGTTCTTC. Amino acids: CASSLISGRYSNEQFF.

This clonotype was seen a few times. V is TRBV5-1 and J is TRBJ2-1; D is unclear. The CDR3 contains 17 residues. Germline CDR1 is SGHRS and CDR2 is YFSETQ. Trimming pared 0 bases from V and 0 bases from J, leaving 13 bases between. The CDR3 here is CASSLGGLSSSYNEQFF. The CDR3, as DNA: TGCGCCAGCAGCTTGGGAGGCTTGAGTAGCTCCTACAATGAGCAGTTCTTC.